The 14 T cell receptor beta chains reported below all come from one sample, sequenced in a study of technical replicates of blood from a handful of donors. Data came from immunoSEQ multiplex PCR; TCRdb stores just in-frame clones and leaves some out. The sample includes roughly 69,000 clones, around 87% of them seen just once. Sequenced sample: PBMCs. The receptors derive from a human donor in good health. Some clones in this sample may be carry-over from other donors' samples.

The chain employs TRBV6-6 and TRBJ2-7, with 8 bases aligning to TRBD2. The ends lost 6 bases at V and 4 bases at J; junction bases unmatched: 14. The CDR3 totals 16 residues. CDR1 MNHNY and CDR2 SVGAGI come from the germline V gene (reference sequence). The CDR3 DNA sequence: TGTGCCAGCAGGTCATCTAGCGGGCTCCGGCGGTACGAGCAGTACTTC. It codes for CASRSSSGLRRYEQYF.

The gene calls are TRBV27 and TRBJ1-3; a possible D gene is TRBD1 (6 bases). Germline assignment: CDR1 MNHEY and CDR2 SMNVEV (reference sequence). The V end was cut by 6 bases, the J end by 6 bases, with 18 bases between. The CDR3 sequence is 15 residues long. CDR3 protein: CASRGMGGLENTIYF. The DNA for the CDR3 is TGTGCCAGCAGGGGTATGGGGGGGCTTGAAAACACCATATATTTT.

This rearrangement joins TRBV2 to TRBJ1-2, with 10 bases that match TRBD1. CDR1 SNHLY and CDR2 FYNNEI come from the germline V gene. The V and J ends lost 8 bases and 5 bases, in that order; junction bases with no gene match: 5. The CDR3 has 13 residues. In nucleotides, the CDR3 is TGTGCCAGCGGGGACAGGGGATCTTATGGCTACACCTTC. As protein: CASGDRGSYGYTF.

The chain carries TRBV5-1 and TRBJ2-5; D remains unclear. The CDR3 contains 13 residues. CDR1 and CDR2 from the germline V gene are SGHRS and YFSETQ. V dropped 0 bases and J dropped 3 bases, with 6 bases sitting between them. The chain's CDR3 is CASSLGLEETQYF. DNA of the CDR3: TGCGCCAGCAGCTTGGGGCTAGAAGAGACCCAGTACTTC.

V is TRBV6-1 and J is TRBJ2-5; 9 nucleotides line up with TRBD1. The CDR3 totals 16 residues. Trimming cost V 0 bases and J 4 bases; bases outside gene matches: 6. Per the germline V gene, CDR1 is MNHNS and CDR2 is SASEGT. The CDR3 bases are TGTGCCAGCAGTGAAGCGGGGGGACAGGGTGCAGAGACCCAGTACTTC. It codes for CASSEAGGQGAETQYF.

This chain connects TRBV4-1 to TRBJ2-1; 8 bases are a match to TRBD2. The CDR3 runs to 16 residues. Germline V gives CDR1 MGHRA, CDR2 YSYEKL. V was pared by 5 bases and J by 7 bases, with 13 bases of the junction left unmatched. CDR3 amino acids: CASSTPAGAPGNEQFF. DNA for the CDR3: TGCGCCAGCAGCACCCCAGCGGGGGCCCCGGGGAATGAGCAGTTCTTC.

The chain carries TRBV7-9 and TRBJ2-3; 10 bases line up with TRBD2. Germline V lookup: CDR1 SEHNR, CDR2 FQNEAQ (reference sequence). The CDR3 consists of 15 residues. After removal of 5 bases from V and 4 bases from J, the junction contained 6 bases not matched to a gene. CDR3 amino acids: CASSRAGGEADTQYF. CDR3 DNA: TGTGCCAGCAGCCGAGCGGGGGGGGAAGCAGATACGCAGTATTTT.

This chain connects TRBV6-5 to TRBJ2-5; possibly TRBD2 for D (6 bases). From germline, CDR1 is MNHEY and CDR2 SVGAGI. The CDR3 spans 16 residues. V lost 0 bases and J lost 5, with 16 bases in between. The CDR3 spells CASSYSSPPGRETQYF. CDR3 coding DNA: TGTGCCAGCAGTTACTCGAGCCCTCCTGGGAGGGAGACCCAGTACTTC.

The CDR3 region is CASSWGHKNTEAFF. CDR3 bases: TGTGCCAGCAGCTGGGGGCATAAGAACACTGAAGCTTTCTTT. The chain joins TRBV5-6 to TRBJ1-1; tentative D call: TRBD1 (6 bases). V was shortened by 3 bases and J by 1 base, with 10 bases between the two germline ends. Germline-derived CDR1 and CDR2 are SGHDT and YYEEEE. This CDR3 has 14 amino acids.

The V call is TRBV18, the J call TRBJ2-1; 8 bases are a match to TRBD1. V shed 6 bases, J shed 0 bases, and the junction held 4 bases outside the gene matches. The germline V gene has CDR1 KGHSH and CDR2 LQKENI. The CDR3 runs 15 residues. This CDR3 is CASSPGQASYNEQFF. The CDR3 DNA follows: TGTGCCAGCTCCCCGGGACAGGCCTCCTACAATGAGCAGTTCTTC.

The chain uses TRBV18 and TRBJ1-5; perhaps TRBD1 as D (5 bases). Germline V gene sequence: CDR1 KGHSH, CDR2 LQKENI. CDR3 length equals 13 residues. Trimming removed 4 bases at V and 1 base at J, with 5 bases between. In nucleotides, the CDR3 is TGTGCCAGCTCACAGGGGAGCAATCAGCCCCAGCATTTT. Translating it yields CASSQGSNQPQHF.

The chain combines TRBV19 with TRBJ1-2; TRBD1 aligns across 9 bases. Germline assignment: CDR1 LNHDA and CDR2 SQIVND (reference sequence). Losses at the gene ends were 5 bases for V and 7 bases for J; bases not matched to a gene: 5. This CDR3 contains 13 residues. This CDR3 reads CASSPQGARGYTF. DNA for the CDR3: TGTGCCAGTAGTCCACAGGGGGCGCGTGGCTACACCTTC.

In nucleotides, the CDR3 is TGTGCCAGCAGCCATCGGACTAGCGGGGGGGCGGGGGAGCAGTACTTC. Its protein product is CASSHRTSGGAGEQYF. This chain links TRBV4-2 with TRBJ2-7; 15 bases align to TRBD2. The CDR3 consists of 16 residues. Trimming at V came to 3 bases and at J to 7 bases, leaving 7 bases not matched to a gene. Looked up from germline, CDR1 is LGHNA and CDR2 is YNFKEQ.

The genes are TRBV6-1 and TRBJ2-7; possible D gene TRBD2, 7 bases. Germline V gene lookup returns CDR1 MNHNS and CDR2 SASEGT. There are 17 residues in the CDR3. V was pared by 2 bases and J by 3 bases, with 20 bases between. The CDR3 sequence is CASSEPKVGGGRYEQYF. CDR3 bases: TGTGCCAGCAGTGAACCCAAGGTGGGGGGGGGCCGCTACGAGCAGTACTTC.